Listed below are T cell receptor beta chains from one sample, sequenced in a study of Ad26.COV2.S vaccination and SARS-CoV-2 variants. Only in-frame clones appear in the TCRdb table, and some are missing; sequencing was by immunoSEQ multiplex PCR. Of hundreds of thousands of clones in the sample, approximately 86% are singletons; the top ten hold about 10%. The sample here was peripheral blood, taken in a trial of Ad26.COV2.S vaccine versus placebo. These receptors originate from a person between 18 and 65 years old who received the Ad26.COV2.S COVID-19 vaccine or a placebo. Each CDR3 is given with its conserved first and last residue. A D gene is named only where the DNA matches it firmly. Size is omitted from some rows. Given values are once, few, many or a class for expanded clones.

d_gene: NA
abundance: NA
j_gene: TRBJ1-1
v_gene: TRBV7-3
CDR3nt: TGTGCCAGCAGCTTAACGGAGGCAGGCAACACTGAAGCTTTCTTT
CDR3aa: CASSLTEAGNTEAFF

d_gene: NA
abundance: NA
j_gene: TRBJ2-1
v_gene: TRBV5-4
CDR3nt: TGTGCCAGCAGCTTACCAGGCTCCTACAATGAGCAGTTCTTC
CDR3aa: CASSLPGSYNEQFF

d_gene: NA
abundance: NA
j_gene: TRBJ2-1
v_gene: TRBV18
CDR3nt: TGTGCCAGCTCACCGGACCTCTACAATGAGCAGTTCTTC
CDR3aa: CASSPDLYNEQFF

d_gene: TRBD2
abundance: NA
j_gene: TRBJ2-5
v_gene: TRBV4-3
CDR3nt: TGCGCCAGCAGCTCCGCGGGGGGGGACGGGGAGACCCAGTACTTC
CDR3aa: CASSSAGGDGETQYF

d_gene: TRBD1
abundance: NA
j_gene: TRBJ2-5
v_gene: TRBV30
CDR3nt: TGTGCCTGGAGTGTCGGGACAGAAGAGACCCAGTACTTC
CDR3aa: CAWSVGTEETQYF

d_gene: NA
abundance: NA
j_gene: TRBJ2-7
v_gene: TRBV6-2/TRBV6-3
CDR3nt: TGTGCCAGCAGTGCACAGCGGTCGCAGTACTTC
CDR3aa: CASSAQRSQYF

d_gene: TRBD1
abundance: NA
j_gene: TRBJ2-3
v_gene: TRBV5-1
CDR3nt: TGCGCCAGCAGCATCAGGACAGGAGGAGGCACAGATACGCAGTATTTT
CDR3aa: CASSIRTGGGTDTQYF

d_gene: NA
abundance: NA
j_gene: TRBJ2-5
v_gene: TRBV18
CDR3nt: TGTGCCAGCTCACCTGGAAGACAGGCCCAGATGGAGACCCAGTACTTC
CDR3aa: CASSPGRQAQMETQYF

d_gene: NA
abundance: NA
j_gene: TRBJ2-5
v_gene: TRBV29-1
CDR3nt: TGCAGCGTTGAGGAGGGGTCCGGGGAGACCCAGTACTTC
CDR3aa: CSVEEGSGETQYF

d_gene: NA
abundance: few
j_gene: TRBJ2-1
v_gene: TRBV4-2
CDR3nt: TGTGCCAGCAGCCAACAAAGCTACGCTAATGAGCAGTTCTTC
CDR3aa: CASSQQSYANEQFF

d_gene: NA
abundance: NA
j_gene: TRBJ1-5
v_gene: TRBV28
CDR3nt: TGTGCCAGCAGTTGGGGTCAAGGGCCCCAGCATTTT
CDR3aa: CASSWGQGPQHF

d_gene: NA
abundance: NA
j_gene: TRBJ2-2
v_gene: TRBV18
CDR3nt: TGTGCCAGCTCCCAACTACTGAAGGACACCGGGGAGCTGTTTTTT
CDR3aa: CASSQLLKDTGELFF

d_gene: NA
abundance: NA
j_gene: TRBJ1-5
v_gene: TRBV7-2
CDR3nt: TGTGCCAGCAGCTTACTGCCGGGCTCCCAAGTAAGCAATCAGCCCCAGCATTTT
CDR3aa: CASSLLPGSQVSNQPQHF

d_gene: NA
abundance: NA
j_gene: TRBJ1-4
v_gene: TRBV12-3/TRBV12-4
CDR3nt: TGTGCCAGCAGCGGAGGGGGGCATGAAAAACTGTTTTTT
CDR3aa: CASSGGGHEKLFF

d_gene: TRBD1
abundance: NA
j_gene: TRBJ1-2
v_gene: TRBV29-1
CDR3nt: TGCAGCGTTGAAGATTCGGACAGGAACTTTGGCTACACCTTC
CDR3aa: CSVEDSDRNFGYTF

d_gene: TRBD1
abundance: NA
j_gene: TRBJ1-5
v_gene: TRBV7-2
CDR3nt: TGTGCCAGCAGCGCCTCCGGGACAGGGTATCAGCCCCAGCATTTT
CDR3aa: CASSASGTGYQPQHF

d_gene: NA
abundance: NA
j_gene: TRBJ2-1
v_gene: TRBV11-2
CDR3nt: TGTGCCAGCAGCCCCCACGTACGCAATGAGCAGTTCTTC
CDR3aa: CASSPHVRNEQFF

d_gene: NA
abundance: NA
j_gene: TRBJ1-1
v_gene: TRBV30
CDR3nt: TGTGCCTGGGCGGTCGGGAACACTGAAGCTTTCTTT
CDR3aa: CAWAVGNTEAFF

d_gene: TRBD1
abundance: NA
j_gene: TRBJ1-5
v_gene: TRBV19
CDR3nt: TGTGCCAGCGTGGGACAGGGTTATAGCAATCAGCCCCAGCATTTT
CDR3aa: CASVGQGYSNQPQHF

d_gene: NA
abundance: NA
j_gene: TRBJ2-1
v_gene: TRBV19
CDR3nt: TGTGCCAGTAGTATCGGCCGCGTAATGGGGCCCAACTCCTACAATGAGCAGTTCTTC
CDR3aa: CASSIGRVMGPNSYNEQFF

d_gene: TRBD1
abundance: NA
j_gene: TRBJ1-5
v_gene: TRBV27
CDR3nt: TGTGCCAGCAGCCCCGGGACAGGGGGCCATCAGCCCCAGCATTTT
CDR3aa: CASSPGTGGHQPQHF

d_gene: NA
abundance: NA
j_gene: TRBJ2-3
v_gene: TRBV5-5
CDR3nt: TGTGCCAGCAGCTGGGGACGGGGAGTAGGCACAGATACGCAGTATTTT
CDR3aa: CASSWGRGVGTDTQYF

d_gene: TRBD2
abundance: once
j_gene: TRBJ2-2
v_gene: TRBV4-3
CDR3nt: TGCGCCAGCAGCCAAGAGCGGGGGGGCGTCACCGGGGAGCTGTTTTTT
CDR3aa: CASSQERGGVTGELFF

d_gene: NA
abundance: NA
j_gene: TRBJ2-7
v_gene: TRBV6-2/TRBV6-3
CDR3nt: TGTGCCAGCAGTTACTCGCCCCAGTACGAGCAGTACTTC
CDR3aa: CASSYSPQYEQYF

d_gene: NA
abundance: NA
j_gene: TRBJ2-7
v_gene: TRBV29-1
CDR3nt: TGCAGCGTTGGCTCGGACAGATACGAGCAGTACTTC
CDR3aa: CSVGSDRYEQYF

d_gene: TRBD1
abundance: NA
j_gene: TRBJ1-2
v_gene: TRBV19
CDR3nt: TGTGCCAGTATCCTCTCCGAACAGGGGGCCTATGGCTACACCTTC
CDR3aa: CASILSEQGAYGYTF

d_gene: NA
abundance: NA
j_gene: TRBJ1-6
v_gene: TRBV2
CDR3nt: TGTGCCAGCAGTGTGGGTCAGAATTCACCCCTCCACTTT
CDR3aa: CASSVGQNSPLHF

d_gene: TRBD1
abundance: NA
j_gene: TRBJ2-7
v_gene: TRBV6-5
CDR3nt: TGTGCCAGCAGTTTAAATGGGCAGGGGGTTGTGGGAGAGCAGTACTTC
CDR3aa: CASSLNGQGVVGEQYF

d_gene: NA
abundance: few
j_gene: TRBJ1-5
v_gene: TRBV7-2
CDR3nt: TGTGCCAGCAGCTTAGGAGTGCGTGGCAATCAGCCCCAGCATTTT
CDR3aa: CASSLGVRGNQPQHF

d_gene: NA
abundance: NA
j_gene: TRBJ1-2
v_gene: TRBV2
CDR3nt: TGTGCCAGCAGTGAAGTGGTGCCAGCCCCCTGGAACTATGGCTACACCTTC
CDR3aa: CASSEVVPAPWNYGYTF